This T cell receptor (beta chain) comes out of a study of cytomegalovirus exposure and HLA in healthy donors. About this clone itself: Its antigen is not identified.

Germline CDR1 is SNHLY and CDR2 is FYNNEI. The V end lost 6 bases, the J end lost 5 bases, and 19 bases lay between the germline ends. This CDR3 region has 15 residues. PCR primers comprised 60 Vbeta and 13 Jbeta primers. The method was immunoSEQ multiplex PCR; TCRdb's version includes in-frame clones alone and lacks a portion of them. The sample carries 100,000 to 150,000 clones, 70% to 80% recorded once. Study-wide findings and caveats: The later analysis indicated that the majority of CMV-associated TCR beta chains appeared HLA-restricted.

The clonotype was recovered from a female donor in good health and CMV-seronegative. The sample comprised PBMCs. The chain carries TRBV2 and TRBJ2-5; TRBD1 might be the D (7 bases). The CDR3 spells CASRTQGGAEETQYF. In nucleotides, the CDR3 is TGTGCCAGCAGAACCCAGGGGGGCGCCGAGGAGACCCAGTACTTC.